These 28 T cell receptor beta chains were all obtained from the same sample, sequenced in a study of CD8+CD57+ T cells in acquired aplastic anemia. Genomic DNA templated the TCR beta VDJ and CDR3 profiling. Each CDR3 protein is one row after TCRdb ran MiXCR on the reads. The sample has hundreds of thousands of distinct CDR3 sequences; approximately 70% are singletons. Sequencing used sorted CD4+, CD8+, or CD8+CD57+ T cells (not recorded which) from PBMCs. The source of these receptors is a human donor in good health, serving as a control.

This chain joins TRBV9 and TRBJ1-2; 7 bases are shared with TRBD1. Looked up from germline, CDR1 is SGDLS and CDR2 is YYNGEE. The CDR3 loop spans 14 amino acids. Unmatched junction bases numbered 10, after V lost 0 bases and J lost 11 bases. The CDR3 nucleotides are TGTGCCAGCAGCGTAGACCCGACAGGGCCCTCGTACACCTTC. Translation gives CASSVDPTGPSYTF. Full variable domain (outside the CDR3, taken from reference TRBV9 and TRBJ1-2): DSGVTQTPKHLITATGQRVTLRCSPRSGDLSVYWYQQSLDQGLQFLIQYYNGEERAKGNILERFSAQQFPDLHSELNLSSLELGDSALYFCASSVDPTGPSYTFGSGTRLTVV.

This chain uses TRBV7-2 with TRBJ1-6; the D gene is possibly TRBD1 (5 bases). Deletions cut 7 bases from V and 5 bases from J, with 12 bases between. Germline CDR1 reads SGHTA; CDR2 reads FQGNSA. The CDR3 runs to 14 residues. CDR3 loop: CASTVGANNSPLHF. DNA for the CDR3: TGTGCCAGCACGGTAGGGGCAAATAATTCACCCCTCCACTTT.

The chain is built from TRBV5-1 and TRBJ2-3; 7 bases align to TRBD2. The ends lost 0 bases at V and 3 bases at J; junction bases unmatched: 7. The CDR3 spans 16 residues. Per germline, CDR1 SGHRS and CDR2 YFSETQ. CDR3 sequence reads: CASSLGRGGRTDTQYF. The CDR3 region has the DNA TGCGCCAGCAGCTTGGGCCGCGGGGGAAGGACAGATACGCAGTATTTT.

V gene TRBV6-1 combines with J gene TRBJ2-5; D possibly corresponds to TRBD1 (6 bases). V was trimmed by 5 bases and J by 8 bases, leaving 21 bases between them. CDR1 and CDR2 from the germline V gene are MNHNS and SASEGT. The CDR3 is made up of 15 amino acids. The CDR3 is CASSTWTASQGTQYF. The CDR3 nucleotides are TGTGCCAGCAGTACATGGACAGCGTCCCAAGGCACCCAGTACTTC.

The chain uses TRBV4-3 and TRBJ1-5, with TRBD1 matching over 7 bases. The CDR3 has 14 residues. V was clipped by 5 bases and J by 7 bases; unmatched bases: 8. Germline values: CDR1 LGHNA, CDR2 YSLEER. CDR3 sequence reads: CASSGAGGGQPQHF. The CDR3 DNA is TGCGCCAGCAGCGGGGCAGGGGGAGGACAGCCCCAGCATTTT.

The sample holds many counts of this clonotype. The gene calls are TRBV11-2 and TRBJ1-2; D gene unclear. CDR3 length equals 12 residues. V was trimmed by 2 bases and J by 4 bases, leaving 5 bases between them. Germline CDR1 and CDR2: SGHAT and FQNNGV. CDR3 nucleotide sequence: TGTGCCAGCAGCTTATACTCCTATGGCTACACCTTC. This gives the protein CASSLYSYGYTF.

The V gene is TRBV2, the J gene TRBJ1-2; a possible D gene is TRBD1 (5 bases). This CDR3 comprises 13 residues. The germline V gene has CDR1 SNHLY and CDR2 FYNNEI. With 0 bases removed from V and 8 bases from J, the gap between germline ends came to 10 bases. The CDR3 bases are TGTGCCAGCAGTGAAGCGACAGCTCGAGGCTACACCTTC. Amino acid sequence: CASSEATARGYTF.

Concerning this clonotype itself: This CDR3 fails to terminate in the conserved phenylalanine or tryptophan, so it likely reflects a read error. This sequence joins TRBV9 and TRBJ1-2, with D unresolved. This CDR3 spans 13 amino acids. V was shortened by 4 bases and J by 10 bases, with 17 bases between the two germline ends. Germline values: CDR1 SGDLS, CDR2 YYNGEE. The CDR3 loop is CASSLAQEGDYTL. The CDR3 DNA reads TGTGCCAGCAGCTTAGCCCAAGAAGGTGACTACACCCTC.

The chain is built from TRBV6-2 or TRBV6-3 and TRBJ2-3, with 8 bases that match TRBD2. The CDR3 runs 17 residues. The germline gives CDR1 MNHEY, CDR2 SVGEGT. Trimming cost V 2 bases and J 0 bases; bases outside gene matches: 7. Here the CDR3 reads CASSYPGLGTSTDTQYF. The CDR3 bases are TGTGCCAGCAGTTACCCGGGACTAGGGACTAGCACAGATACGCAGTATTTT.

This clonotype was found many times. The rearrangement uses TRBV29-1 and TRBJ2-7; D gene unclear. The length of the CDR3 is 12 residues. Germline assignment: CDR1 SQVTM and CDR2 ANQGSEA. V lost 7 bases, J lost 3 bases, and 13 bases lay in between. The CDR3 sequence: CSAVVADYEQYF. DNA of the CDR3: TGCAGCGCCGTGGTGGCAGACTACGAGCAGTACTTC.

This chain links TRBV5-8 with TRBJ2-7, with 10 bases matching TRBD1. CDR1 is SGHTS, CDR2 YDEGEE, per germline. The CDR3 runs to 15 residues. V was pared by 3 bases and J by 3 bases, with 6 bases of the junction left unmatched. The CDR3 sequence is CASSSGTGDRYEQYF. The CDR3 DNA is TGTGCCAGCAGCTCCGGGACAGGGGATCGCTACGAGCAGTACTTC.

This clonotype has ten or more counts. The germline gene is not matched at one end of the junction; a read error may be the cause. This chain connects TRBV5-8 to TRBJ1-1; D perhaps matches TRBD1 (5 bases). This CDR3 region has 15 residues. Per the germline V gene, CDR1 is SGHTS and CDR2 is YDEGEE. The CDR3 DNA is TGTGCCAGCAACTTGGACAACACGGTAGGGGTTGAAGCTTTCTTT. Its protein product is CASNLDNTVGVEAFF.

With regard to this clonotype: A much larger clone sits a single nucleotide away, making a read error possible. The chain joins TRBV4-1 to TRBJ2-1, with TRBD2 matching 11 bases. This CDR3 has 15 residues. Per the germline V gene, CDR1 is MGHRA and CDR2 is YSYEKL. The CDR3 DNA follows: TGTGCCTGCAGTCCACTAGCGGGGGCATTCAATGAGCAGTTCTTC. Its translation is CACSPLAGAFNEQFF.

For this clonotype: An end of the junction differs from the germline gene, which may be a read error. The genes are TRBV9 and TRBJ2-3; D could derive from TRBD1 or TRBD2 (6 bases each). The CDR3 spans 14 residues. Germline assignment: CDR1 SGDLS and CDR2 YYNGEE. In nucleotides, the CDR3 is TGTGCCAGCAGCTTAGCGGTTGTTCGGGGGCACCAAGATTTT. This translates into CASSLAVVRGHQDF.

Notes on this clonotype: A junction boundary mismatches the germline segment, possibly from a read error. This chain uses TRBV7-8 with TRBJ1-3; D not certain. CDR1 is SGHVS and CDR2 is FQNEAQ in the germline V gene. This CDR3 has 17 residues. The CDR3 reads CASSRPQLLASGFTIYF. The DNA for the CDR3 is TGCGCCAGCAGCCGTCCACAGCTTCTCGCCTCTGGTTTCACCATATATTTT.

About this clonotype itself: This may be a read error, as it is one base from a much larger clone. V gene TRBV5-1 combines with J gene TRBJ2-3, with a weak D call TRBD1 (7 bases). Per the germline V gene, CDR1 is SGHRS and CDR2 is YFSETQ. The CDR3 runs 15 residues. CDR3 sequence: CASSLALAGTDTQCF. CDR3 coding DNA: TGCGCCAGCAGCTTGGCCTTGGCGGGGACAGATACGCAGTGTTTT.

Of note for this clonotype: As the CDR3 is not closed by the conserved phenylalanine or tryptophan, this likely results from a read error. The limits of the CDR3 on the DNA are not certain, so only TCRdb's listed CDR3 is given. This chain links TRBV7-3 with TRBJ2-7. The CDR3 spans 12 residues, counting both ends. CDR1 and CDR2 from the germline V gene are SGHTA and FQGTGA. Here the CDR3 reads CASNPTPHEQSQ.

The gene calls are TRBV12-3 or TRBV12-4 and TRBJ1-1, with D unresolved. The CDR3 is 14 residues long. Trimming stripped 5 bases from V and 1 base from J, with 11 bases between. The CDR3 sequence is CASSPQRSNTEAFF. CDR3 DNA: TGTGCCAGCAGTCCACAGCGATCGAACACTGAAGCTTTCTTT.

The sample holds many counts of this clonotype. This rearrangement joins TRBV19 to TRBJ1-1; 7 bases match TRBD1. V trimming: 5 bases; J trimming: 3 bases; junction bases outside the gene matches: 6. The CDR3 runs 14 residues. The germline CDR1 and CDR2 sequences are LNHDA and SQIVND (reference sequence). The CDR3 DNA sequence: TGTGCCAGTAGTTCTTCAGGGGGGTACACTGAAGCTTTCTTT. It codes for CASSSSGGYTEAFF.

The chain couples TRBV20-1 to TRBJ2-2, with unresolved D. CDR1 DFQATT and CDR2 SNEGSKA come from the germline V gene (reference sequence). The CDR3 is made up of 12 amino acids. V gave up 3 bases and J gave up 3 bases, with 5 bases separating them. CDR3 in DNA: TGCAGTGCTAGCGGGCACACCGGGGAGCTGTTTTTT. Translated: CSASGHTGELFF.

In this sample, this clonotype turned up many times. The V and J genes are TRBV7-2 and TRBJ2-3, with D hard to call. The CDR3 covers 16 residues. Trimming took off 1 base at V and 2 bases at J, with 13 bases between the two ends. Germline V lookup: CDR1 SGHTA, CDR2 FQGNSA. CDR3 nucleotides: TGTGCCAGCAGCTTAGTAGCCCAGCGAGACACAGATACGCAGTATTTT. It yields the protein CASSLVAQRDTDTQYF.

Details on this clonotype: One end of the junction does not line up with germline, which may come from a read error. The chain recombines TRBV5-1 with TRBJ1-1, with D uncertain. The CDR3 extends over 12 amino acids. From germline, CDR1 is SGHRS and CDR2 YFSETQ. CDR3 loop: CASSRLLGAAFF. The DNA of the CDR3 is TGTGCTAGCAGCCGGTTGCTGGGAGCAGCTTTCTTT. Drawing the rest from reference TRBV5-1 and TRBJ1-1, the complete variable domain is KAGVTQTPRYLIKTRGQQVTLSCSPISGHRSVSWYQQTPGQGLQFLFEYFSETQRNKGNFPGRFSGRQFSNSRSEMNVSTLELGDSALYLCASSRLLGAAFFGQGTRLTVV.

As to this clonotype: Sequence at one end of the junction differs from germline and may be a read error. The chain uses TRBV7-2 and TRBJ2-3, with D perhaps TRBD2 (5 bases). This CDR3 is 15 amino acids long. In germline, CDR1 is SGHTA, CDR2 FQGNSA. CDR3 in amino acids: CASTYGNFGTDTLHF. The CDR3 bases are TGTGCCAGCACCTACGGGAACTTTGGCACAGATACCTTGCATTTT.

Turning to this clonotype: The CDR3 ends on some other residue instead of the conserved phenylalanine or tryptophan, so this is likely a read error. The DNA is left out, because the CDR3 cannot be placed on it with certainty; the CDR3 is given as TCRdb lists it. The chain joins TRBV7-9 to TRBJ1-2; the table calls TRBD1, which could not be checked here. CDR1 and CDR2 from the germline V gene are SEHNR and FQNEAQ (reference sequence). The CDR3 contains 12 residues when both ends are counted. CDR3 in amino acids: CASSLASTELNY.

This chain uses TRBV6-5 with TRBJ1-2, with 7 bases aligning to TRBD1. In germline, CDR1 is MNHEY, CDR2 SVGAGI. This CDR3 has 16 amino acids. Trimming removed 5 bases from V and 4 bases from J; junction bases left unmatched: 13. The CDR3 loop reads CASSPVPTGMGYGYTF. CDR3 sequence (DNA): TGTGCCAGCAGTCCAGTCCCGACAGGGATGGGCTATGGCTACACCTTC.

This chain links TRBV12-3 or TRBV12-4 with TRBJ2-4; 8 nucleotides match TRBD1. This CDR3 region has 14 residues. V dropped 6 bases and J dropped 6; count of bases not matched to a gene: 7. This chain's CDR3 is CASSEDRDGNIQYF. The CDR3 DNA reads as TGTGCCAGCAGCGAGGACAGGGACGGAAACATTCAGTACTTC.

This chain connects TRBV6-5 to TRBJ1-5; 9 bases are shared with TRBD1. Germline V gene data show CDR1 as MNHEY and CDR2 as SVGAGI. Trimming at V came to 4 bases and at J to 5 bases, leaving 0 bases not matched to a gene. The CDR3 length is 13 residues. CDR3 in DNA: TGTGCCAGCAGTTGGGACAGGGATCAGCCCCAGCATTTT. It encodes CASSWDRDQPQHF.

The V gene is TRBV6-6, the J gene TRBJ2-1; D call uncertain. Trimming shortened V by 5 bases and J by 4 bases, and 3 bases separated the two germline ends. The CDR3 is made up of 11 amino acids. Per the germline V gene, CDR1 is MNHNY and CDR2 is SVGAGI (reference sequence). The CDR3 nucleotides read TGTGCCAGCAGTAGGTACAATGAGCAGTTCTTC. This codes for CASSRYNEQFF.